A single sample gave rise to the 27 T cell receptor beta chains below, sequenced in a study of blood T cell repertoires in COVID-19. Sequencing was performed with immunoSEQ multiplex PCR; in TCRdb, only in-frame clones are kept and a portion is missing. The sample holds 90,000 to 150,000 clones, about 84% seen once. Source material: peripheral blood. Receptors were obtained from a man in his 60s with acute or convalescent COVID-19.

The chain recombines TRBV5-1 with TRBJ2-1, with 11 positions matching TRBD2. The CDR3 covers 20 residues. Germline CDR1 reads SGHRS; CDR2 reads YFSETQ. J was trimmed by 2 bases and V by 4 bases; bases with no gene match: 17. DNA of the CDR3: TGCGCCAGCAGCGGGGGCCCCGGGACTAGCGGACAGCTTACCTACAATGAGCAGTTCTTC. Translation: CASSGGPGTSGQLTYNEQFF.

The chain links TRBV30 to TRBJ2-2; the match to TRBD2 covers 11 bases. The CDR3 has 17 residues. Germline values: CDR1 GTSNPN, CDR2 SVGIG (reference sequence). The ends lost 0 bases at V and 7 bases at J; junction bases unmatched: 10. CDR3 DNA sequence: TGTGCCTGGAGTGTACTATCACTAGCGGGAGCGGTCGGGGAGCTGTTTTTT. Amino acid sequence: CAWSVLSLAGAVGELFF.

The chain recombines TRBV7-2 with TRBJ2-1, with 10 nucleotides matching TRBD2. V was clipped by 4 bases and J by 8 bases; unmatched bases: 11. This CDR3 contains 16 residues. In germline, CDR1 is SGHTA, CDR2 FQGNSA. CDR3 bases: TGTGCCAGCAGCTCGCGGACTAGCGGTAATTGGCATGAGCAGTTCTTC. Its translation: CASSSRTSGNWHEQFF.

V and J are TRBV28 and TRBJ1-2; no clear D gene. The germline gives CDR1 MDHEN, CDR2 SYDVKM. The CDR3 covers 12 residues. V dropped 5 bases and J dropped 1 base, with 5 bases sitting between them. For the CDR3, the DNA is TGTGCCAGCAGTCTAAGTAACTATGGCTACACCTTC. It yields the protein CASSLSNYGYTF.

V usage is TRBV28 and J usage is TRBJ2-1, with TRBD2 matching 9 bases. J lost 4 bases, V lost 3 bases, and 4 bases had no gene match. This CDR3 comprises 15 residues. Per germline, CDR1 MDHEN and CDR2 SYDVKM. The chain's CDR3 is CASSLPGLAYNEQFF. In DNA form, the CDR3 reads TGTGCCAGCAGTTTGCCGGGACTAGCATACAATGAGCAGTTCTTC.

This clone has a handful of counts. This sequence joins TRBV2 and TRBJ2-5; D perhaps matches TRBD2 (5 bases). The CDR3 spans 14 residues. Germline loops: CDR1 SNHLY, CDR2 FYNNEI. The germline V and J ends were trimmed by 4 bases and 1 base, with 10 bases remaining between them. The CDR3 DNA is TGTGCCAGCAGTGTAGCAGGACTCCAAGAGACCCAGTACTTC. It is translated as CASSVAGLQETQYF.

Comment on this clone: The sample contains more than one DNA sequence encoding this CDR3. The chain recombines TRBV24-1 with TRBJ2-3, with 8 positions matching TRBD1. The V gene's germline CDR1 is KGHDR and CDR2 SFDVKD. The CDR3 runs to 15 residues. V gave up 3 bases and J gave up 1 base; unmatched junction bases: 2. CDR3 sequence (DNA): TGTGCCACCAGTGATCCGACAGGGGGCACAGATACGCAGTATTTT. Its translation is CATSDPTGGTDTQYF.

The chain links TRBV25-1 to TRBJ1-1; a possible D gene is TRBD1 (6 bases). CDR1 and CDR2 from the germline V gene are MGHDK and SYGVNS. The CDR3 runs to 10 residues. Trimming took 9 bases from V and 7 from J, leaving 9 bases between them. CDR3 region: CASRGGEAFF. In DNA form, the CDR3 reads TGTGCCAGTAGAGGGGGTGAAGCTTTCTTT.

The gene calls are TRBV5-4 and TRBJ2-6, with D perhaps TRBD1 (6 bases). Germline values: CDR1 SGHNT, CDR2 YYREEE (reference sequence). The CDR3 has 18 amino acids. Between the trimmed V and J ends, which lost 4 bases and 4 bases, there was a span of 21 bases. The CDR3 here is CASSLPGAGVAGANVLTF. Here the CDR3 DNA reads TGTGCCAGCAGCCTCCCCGGGGCAGGGGTTGCCGGGGCCAACGTCCTGACTTTC.

This clone was seen a single time. The junction departs from germline at one end; a sequencing error may be responsible. CDR3 residues: CASSPNRGTGELFF. The CDR3 nucleotides read TGTGCTAGCAGCCCCAACAGGGGAACCGGGGAGCTGTTTTTT. The rearrangement links TRBV7-7 to TRBJ2-2; 7 positions agree with TRBD1. The germline gives CDR1 SSHAT, CDR2 FNYEAQ (reference sequence). This CDR3 has 14 residues.

V is TRBV27 and J is TRBJ2-3; 9 bases fit TRBD2. The CDR3 sequence is 16 residues long. Trimming took 1 base from V and 2 from J; bases not matched to a gene: 4. Germline CDR1 is MNHEY and CDR2 is SMNVEV (reference sequence). CDR3 protein: CASSLFAGGFTDTQYF. Here the CDR3 DNA reads TGTGCCAGCAGTTTATTCGCGGGAGGGTTCACAGATACGCAGTATTTT.

The V call is TRBV7-3, the J call TRBJ2-2; 12 nucleotides agree with TRBD2. This CDR3 has 15 residues. V was pared by 6 bases and J by 6 bases, with 5 bases of the junction left unmatched. In germline, CDR1 is SGHTA, CDR2 FQGTGA. The CDR3 protein is CASRATSGSSGELFF. The CDR3 DNA reads TGTGCCAGCAGAGCGACTAGCGGGAGCTCCGGGGAGCTGTTTTTT.

This clone was seen once. The rearrangement links TRBV7-2 to TRBJ2-3; a possible D gene is TRBD2 (5 bases). The CDR3 loop spans 14 amino acids. Germline assignment: CDR1 SGHTA and CDR2 FQGNSA. Trimming removed 5 bases at V and 2 bases at J, with 11 bases between. CDR3 bases: TGTGCCAGCAGCCCAGAGGGCTACACAGATACGCAGTATTTT. Translated: CASSPEGYTDTQYF.

This clone appeared once. This chain connects TRBV27 to TRBJ2-7, with TRBD2 as a possible D gene (5 bases). Between the trimmed V and J ends, which lost 6 bases and 4 bases, there was a span of 16 bases. The CDR3 consists of 14 residues. Germline assignment: CDR1 MNHEY and CDR2 SMNVEV (reference sequence). The CDR3 reads CASSLREVGYEQYF. The CDR3 DNA reads TGTGCCAGCAGCCTGAGGGAAGTGGGGTACGAGCAGTACTTC.

This CDR3 is CASSLPLSGTGRGNTIYF. CDR3 DNA sequence: TGTGCCAGCAGTTTACCCCTCTCCGGGACAGGGCGCGGAAACACCATATATTTT. The rearrangement links TRBV28 to TRBJ1-3; 9 bases align to TRBD1. The CDR3 runs to 18 residues. Trimming cost V 2 bases and J 4 bases; bases outside gene matches: 12. Germline V gene data show CDR1 as MDHEN and CDR2 as SYDVKM. The full variable domain, in which reference TRBV28 and TRBJ1-3 provide the parts outside the CDR3, is DVKVTQSSRYLVKRTGEKVFLECVQDMDHENMFWYRQDPGLGLRLIYFSYDVKMKEKGDIPEGYSVSREKKERFSLILESASTNQTSMYLCASSLPLSGTGRGNTIYFGEGSWLTVV.

The chain is built from TRBV5-1 and TRBJ2-2, with 9 bases that match TRBD1. The CDR3 consists of 17 residues. V trimming: 4 bases; J trimming: 7 bases; junction bases outside the gene matches: 14. Germline CDR1 is SGHRS and CDR2 is YFSETQ. The CDR3 DNA sequence: TGCGCCAGCAGCCCCGGAATGGGACAGGGAAGAATCGGGGAGCTGTTTTTT. This encodes CASSPGMGQGRIGELFF.

As concerns this clone: Its ends do not fully match the called genes, so a read error is possible. The genes are TRBV19 and TRBJ2-3, with a possible D match to TRBD2 (6 bases). The CDR3 runs to 13 residues. The germline V gene encodes CDR1 LNHDA and CDR2 SQIVND (reference sequence). CDR3 amino acids: CASSIAVTDTQYF. The DNA of the CDR3 is TGTGCCAGTAGCATAGCGGTCACAGATACGCAGTATTTT.

The chain employs TRBV4-3 and TRBJ2-2, with TRBD2 identical over 10 bases. The CDR3 is 17 residues long. CDR1 is LGHNA and CDR2 is YSLEER in the germline V gene. J gave up 3 bases and V 1 base, and 5 bases lay outside the gene matches. Written as DNA, the CDR3 is TGCGCCAGCAGCCAAGGGAGACTAGCGGGCTACACCGGGGAGCTGTTTTTT. Amino acid sequence: CASSQGRLAGYTGELFF.

The chain has TRBV6-5 and TRBJ2-4, with 9 bases aligning to TRBD1. The germline gives CDR1 MNHEY, CDR2 SVGAGI. The CDR3 extends over 12 amino acids. V was pared by 1 base and J by 14 bases, with 3 bases of the junction left unmatched. The CDR3 DNA reads as TGTGCCAGCAGTTACTTAGGGGACAGGGAGTACTTC. Residues: CASSYLGDREYF.

The chain recombines TRBV11-2 with TRBJ2-7; weak D call: TRBD1 (5 bases). The germline V gene has CDR1 SGHAT and CDR2 FQNNGV. V was shortened by 0 bases and J by 1 base, with 7 bases between the two germline ends. The length of the CDR3 is 14 residues. CDR3 loop: CASSLDRASYEQYF. The DNA for the CDR3 is TGTGCCAGCAGCTTAGACAGGGCTTCCTACGAGCAGTACTTC.

This clone was counted once. The J gene is TRBJ1-5, the V gene TRBV7-2; D uncertain. With 5 bases removed from V and 3 bases from J, the gap between germline ends came to 14 bases. Germline CDR1 and CDR2: SGHTA and FQGNSA. CDR3 length: 15 amino acids. CDR3 loop: CASSPSVGINQPQHF. The CDR3 nucleotides are TGTGCCAGCAGCCCTTCAGTCGGGATCAATCAGCCCCAGCATTTT. The variable domain in full, completed from reference TRBV7-2 and TRBJ1-5, reads GAGVSQSPSNKVTEKGKDVELRCDPISGHTALYWYRQSLGQGLEFLIYFQGNSAPDKSGLPSDRFSAERTGGSVSTLTIQRTQQEDSAVYLCASSPSVGINQPQHFGDGTRLSIL.

The rearrangement uses TRBV5-6 and TRBJ1-6; tentatively, D is TRBD1 (6 bases). The CDR3 runs 14 residues. The germline V gene encodes CDR1 SGHDT and CDR2 YYEEEE. V lost 5 bases, J lost 8 bases, and 14 bases lay in between. CDR3 sequence: CASSWGRVDSPLHF. The DNA for the CDR3 is TGTGCCAGCAGTTGGGGGCGCGTGGATTCACCCCTCCACTTT.

The chain uses TRBV6-5 and TRBJ2-7, with D perhaps TRBD2 (6 bases). CDR1 MNHEY and CDR2 SVGAGI come from the germline V gene. The V end lost 7 bases, the J end lost 6 bases, and 10 bases lay between the germline ends. The CDR3 length is 11 residues. The CDR3, as DNA: TGTGCCAGCAAAGGAGGGAGCGAGCAGTACTTC. It codes for CASKGGSEQYF.

This clone was detected once. The chain uses TRBV3-1 (or the pseudogene TRBV3-2) and TRBJ1-1; 10 nucleotides line up with TRBD1. This CDR3 region has 19 residues. Germline V gives CDR1 LGHDT, CDR2 YNNKEL (reference sequence). Trimming took 1 base from V and 0 from J; bases not matched to a gene: 11. The CDR3 region is CASSQGRTGGTVMNTEAFF. CDR3 coding DNA: TGTGCCAGCAGCCAAGGGAGGACAGGGGGAACGGTTATGAACACTGAAGCTTTCTTT.

The chain joins TRBV10-3 to TRBJ2-2; tentatively, D is TRBD2 (5 bases). V was cut by 6 bases and J by 4 bases, with 24 bases left in between. Germline V gene data show CDR1 as ENHRY and CDR2 as SYGVKD. This CDR3 comprises 18 residues. Here the CDR3 DNA reads TGTGCCATCAGGGATTCCTCGGGGATCGTTTCGGGCACCGGGGAGCTGTTTTTT. Translation: CAIRDSSGIVSGTGELFF.

The chain combines TRBV5-1 with TRBJ2-2; the D is unclear. Trimming removed 3 bases from V and 7 bases from J, with 10 bases in between. CDR1 and CDR2 (germline): SGHRS, YFSETQ. The CDR3 sequence is 13 residues long. CDR3 region: CASSSPSGGELFF. CDR3 coding DNA: TGCGCCAGCAGCTCCCCTTCGGGCGGGGAGCTGTTTTTT.

The chain recombines TRBV2 with TRBJ2-1; unclear D gene. This CDR3 is built from 17 residues. The ends were cut back, 0 bases at V and 7 bases at J, with 19 bases in the middle. From germline, CDR1 is SNHLY and CDR2 FYNNEI. CDR3 residues: CASSEAVPSPFENEQFF. In nucleotides, the CDR3 is TGTGCCAGCAGTGAAGCCGTCCCATCACCCTTTGAGAATGAGCAGTTCTTC.